One and the same sample provided the 30 T cell receptor beta chains below, sequenced in a study of PD-1 blockade in classical Hodgkin lymphoma. Relapse was seen in all patients after autologous stem cell transplantation, and brentuximab vedotin exposure was variable. Sequenced by immunoSEQ multiplex PCR; TCRdb stores in-frame clones only, minus some. This table has some 12,000 clones, around 75% appearing once. The material was peripheral blood mononuclear cells (PBMCs), obtained at baseline. The source is a human donor with classical Hodgkin lymphoma.

The CDR3 here is CASSTRRVSYEQYF. The CDR3 DNA reads as TGTGCCAGCAGTACTAGACGCGTATCCTACGAGCAGTACTTC. The V gene is TRBV6-6, the J gene TRBJ2-7, with a possible D match to TRBD2 (5 bases). V lost 5 bases, J lost 1 base, and 12 bases lay in between. Germline CDR1 reads MNHNY; CDR2 reads SVGAGI (reference sequence). The CDR3 extends over 14 amino acids.

The chain links TRBV29-1 to TRBJ1-5; D is possibly TRBD1 (6 bases). V lost 4 bases and J 5 bases, leaving 9 bases between the germline ends. Germline V gene sequence: CDR1 SQVTM, CDR2 ANQGSEA. This CDR3 comprises 12 residues. CDR3 loop: CSVGDKDQPQHF. CDR3 nucleotide sequence: TGCAGCGTTGGGGACAAAGATCAGCCCCAGCATTTT.

In this sample, this clone turned up a few times. This chain uses TRBV2 with TRBJ1-1; TRBD1 might be the D (5 bases). Germline-derived CDR1 and CDR2 are SNHLY and FYNNEI. The CDR3 covers 15 residues. Trimming cost V 7 bases and J 1 base, with 16 bases left between them. CDR3 in amino acids: CASTPDGGGNTEAFF. DNA of the CDR3: TGTGCCAGCACCCCCGACGGGGGGGGGAACACTGAAGCTTTCTTT. The entire variable domain, with the rest obtained from reference TRBV2 and TRBJ1-1, is as follows: EPEVTQTPSHQVTQMGQEVILRCVPISNHLYFYWYRQILGQKVEFLVSFYNNEISEKSEIFDDQFSVERPDGSNFTLKIRSTKLEDSAMYFCASTPDGGGNTEAFFGQGTRLTVV.

The chain combines TRBV10-3 with TRBJ2-3; 9 bases are shared with TRBD1. The germline CDR1 and CDR2 sequences are ENHRY and SYGVKD. CDR3 size: 16 residues. V shed 6 bases and J 4 bases; nucleotides not matched to a gene: 11. CDR3 sequence reads: CAIRPTGGKTADTQYF. The CDR3 DNA reads TGTGCCATCAGACCAACAGGGGGCAAGACAGCAGATACGCAGTATTTT.

The table lists this clone with a count of one. The V and J genes are TRBV4-3 and TRBJ1-6; D uncertain. The V gene's germline CDR1 is LGHNA and CDR2 YSLEER. V lost 5 bases and J lost 5, with 16 bases in between. The CDR3 runs to 16 residues. Written as DNA, the CDR3 is TGCGCCAGCAGCGCACAAGGGATGTTGAATAATTCACCCCTCCACTTT. This translates into CASSAQGMLNNSPLHF.

The CDR3 loop reads CASSGARDSGEKLFF. In nucleotides, the CDR3 is TGTGCCAGTAGTGGGGCCCGGGACAGTGGAGAAAAACTGTTTTTT. The chain uses TRBV19 and TRBJ1-4; TRBD1 matches at 7 bases. This CDR3 comprises 15 residues. CDR1 LNHDA and CDR2 SQIVND come from the germline V gene (reference sequence). V lost 5 bases and J lost 8; bases outside the gene matches: 11.

This clone was seen just once. The chain links TRBV10-3 to TRBJ1-2; weak D call: TRBD1 (6 bases). Germline V lookup: CDR1 ENHRY, CDR2 SYGVKD. V shed 1 base and J shed 5 bases, with 14 bases lying between them. The CDR3 is 15 amino acids. The CDR3 protein is CAISELGTSPYGYTF. CDR3 DNA: TGTGCCATCAGTGAGTTGGGGACATCTCCTTATGGCTACACCTTC.

The chain is built from TRBV5-1 and TRBJ1-1; D gene unclear. The CDR3 runs 15 residues. V was trimmed by 0 bases and J by 2 bases, leaving 11 bases between them. CDR1 and CDR2 (germline): SGHRS, YFSETQ. The CDR3 nucleotides are TGCGCCAGCAGCTTGGTCTCAGGAAGAAACACTGAAGCTTTCTTT. Translating it yields CASSLVSGRNTEAFF.

The chain combines TRBV7-3 with TRBJ2-1, with TRBD2 matching over 12 bases. This CDR3 contains 16 residues. V was clipped by 0 bases and J by 7 bases; unmatched bases: 4. The germline CDR1 and CDR2 sequences are SGHTA and FQGTGA. CDR3 DNA: TGTGCCAGCAGCTTAACGCGACTAGCGGGAGTTAATGAGCAGTTCTTC. It translates to CASSLTRLAGVNEQFF.

The CDR3 region has the DNA TGTGCCACTCGACCCGACAGGGCTGGAAACACCATATATTTT. This gives the protein CATRPDRAGNTIYF. The chain is built from TRBV19 and TRBJ1-3, with 7 bases matching TRBD1. V lost 10 bases, J lost 2 bases, and 8 bases stayed unmatched. There are 14 residues in the CDR3. CDR1 is LNHDA and CDR2 is SQIVND in the germline V gene (reference sequence).

The count of this clone is one. The chain has TRBV2 and TRBJ1-5, with D hard to call. V dropped 2 bases and J dropped 2 bases, with 7 bases sitting between them. Germline CDR1 is SNHLY and CDR2 is FYNNEI. The CDR3 covers 14 residues. The CDR3 loop reads CASSETSRNQPQHF. For the CDR3, the DNA is TGTGCCAGCAGTGAAACCAGCCGCAATCAGCCCCAGCATTTT.

The chain uses TRBV2 and TRBJ1-2; D is ambiguous. The V end lost 4 bases, the J end lost 0 bases, and 9 bases lay between the germline ends. CDR1 and CDR2 (germline): SNHLY, FYNNEI. The CDR3 contains 14 residues. This CDR3 reads CASSALRSNYGYTF. Written as DNA, the CDR3 is TGTGCCAGCAGTGCGTTAAGATCTAACTATGGCTACACCTTC.

V gene TRBV7-9 combines with J gene TRBJ1-1, with D perhaps matching TRBD1 (6 bases). The germline CDR1 and CDR2 sequences are SEHNR and FQNEAQ (reference sequence). V lost 4 bases, J lost 8 bases, and 11 bases lay in between. The CDR3 consists of 12 residues. CDR3: CASSWKGTEAFF. For the CDR3, the DNA is TGTGCCAGCAGCTGGAAAGGGACAGAAGCTTTCTTT.

The genes are TRBV27 and TRBJ2-2, with 7 bases that match TRBD2. The V gene's germline CDR1 is MNHEY and CDR2 SMNVEV (reference sequence). The V and J ends lost 6 bases and 1 base, in that order; junction bases with no gene match: 14. This CDR3 is 18 amino acids long. CDR3 DNA sequence: TGTGCCAGCAGGGGCTTGTCGGGAGGAAGCGTGAACACCGGGGAGCTGTTTTTT. Its translation: CASRGLSGGSVNTGELFF.

This chain connects TRBV4-1 to TRBJ1-5, with a tentative D call TRBD1 (5 bases). The germline V gene encodes CDR1 MGHRA and CDR2 YSYEKL. V lost 3 bases and J 3 bases, leaving 15 bases between the germline ends. The CDR3 has 16 residues. The CDR3 DNA reads as TGCGCCAGCAGCCAGACCGGGACCTGGAACAATCAGCCCCAGCATTTT. Protein: CASSQTGTWNNQPQHF.

This clone turned up a few times. The chain recombines TRBV5-5 with TRBJ1-4, with D possibly TRBD1 on 5 matching bases. Deletions cut 6 bases from V and 3 bases from J, with 15 bases between. The germline V gene has CDR1 SGHKS and CDR2 YYEKEE (reference sequence). The CDR3 extends over 15 amino acids. CDR3 sequence: CASTLGGTANEKLFF. The CDR3 nucleotides are TGTGCCAGCACCCTGGGCGGGACCGCTAATGAAAAACTGTTTTTT.

V gene TRBV11-2 combines with J gene TRBJ1-3; D is undetermined. V was pared by 1 base and J by 0 bases, with 4 bases between. Per the germline V gene, CDR1 is SGHAT and CDR2 is FQNNGV. This CDR3 has 14 amino acids. CDR3 coding DNA: TGTGCCAGCAGCTTAGGCCGCTCTGGAAACACCATATATTTT. It yields the protein CASSLGRSGNTIYF.

This clone turned up a few times. The CDR3 region has the DNA TGTGCCAGCAGCCCCGGGACAGGGGGCTTCTATGGCTACACCTTC. Residues: CASSPGTGGFYGYTF. The chain carries TRBV7-2 and TRBJ1-2, with 12 bases that match TRBD1. V was pared by 5 bases and J by 4 bases, with 5 bases of the junction left unmatched. CDR1 is SGHTA and CDR2 is FQGNSA in the germline V gene. The CDR3 loop spans 15 amino acids.

The CDR3 coding sequence is TGTGCCAGCTCACCCTCGGCAGGGTTAGGCCAGCCCCAGCATTTT. It codes for CASSPSAGLGQPQHF. The chain uses TRBV18 and TRBJ1-5; D is possibly TRBD1 (5 bases). Germline V lookup: CDR1 KGHSH, CDR2 LQKENI. The length of the CDR3 is 15 residues. Trimming left V 3 bases short and J 7 bases short, with 16 bases between. The full variable domain, with the rest looked up from reference TRBV18 and TRBJ1-5, is NAGVMQNPRHLVRRRGQEARLRCSPMKGHSHVYWYRQLPEEGLKFMVYLQKENIIDESGMPKERFSAEFPKEGPSILRIQQVVRGDSAAYFCASSPSAGLGQPQHFGDGTRLSIL.

This chain connects TRBV9 to TRBJ2-1, with no clear D. V shed 1 base and J shed 8 bases, with 7 bases lying between them. Germline loops: CDR1 SGDLS, CDR2 YYNGEE. The CDR3 length is 12 residues. The CDR3 is CASSVRYHEQFF. CDR3 sequence (DNA): TGTGCCAGCAGCGTAAGGTACCATGAGCAGTTCTTC.

The rearrangement uses TRBV19 and TRBJ1-2; TRBD1 agrees at 7 bases. From germline, CDR1 is LNHDA and CDR2 SQIVND (reference sequence). Losses at the gene ends were 7 bases for V and 2 bases for J; bases not matched to a gene: 7. The CDR3 runs 14 residues. The CDR3 coding sequence is TGTGCCAGTAAAAATAGACAGGGAAACTATGGCTACACCTTC. Amino acid sequence: CASKNRQGNYGYTF. Full variable domain (missing parts from reference TRBV19 and TRBJ1-2): DGGITQSPKYLFRKEGQNVTLSCEQNLNHDAMYWYRQDPGQGLRLIYYSQIVNDFQKGDIAEGYSVSREKKESFPLTVTSAQKNPTAFYLCASKNRQGNYGYTFGSGTRLTVV.

The chain recombines TRBV4-1 with TRBJ2-2; 11 nucleotides match TRBD2. The CDR3 runs to 16 residues. Germline lookup yields CDR1 MGHRA and CDR2 YSYEKL. V was pared by 5 bases and J by 5 bases, with 7 bases of the junction left unmatched. The CDR3 region is CASSKRLAGSTGELFF. The CDR3 region has the DNA TGCGCCAGCAGCAAAAGACTAGCGGGAAGTACCGGGGAGCTGTTTTTT.

On this clone: A clone one base away is much larger, so this may be a read error. Other DNA variants within this sample encode the same CDR3. The CDR3 reads CASRDRGGNYGYTF. The CDR3 DNA follows: TGTGCCAGCAGGGACAGGGGCGGCAACTATGGCTACACCTTC. This sequence joins TRBV2 and TRBJ1-2; 9 bases map to TRBD1. V trimming: 6 bases; J trimming: 2 bases; junction bases outside the gene matches: 4. Germline V lookup: CDR1 SNHLY, CDR2 FYNNEI. This CDR3 is built from 14 residues.

The rearrangement links TRBV6-4 to TRBJ1-5; D remains ambiguous. The length of the CDR3 is 13 residues. In germline, CDR1 is MRHNA, CDR2 SNTAGT. V lost 4 bases to trimming and J lost 4 bases, with 8 bases between them. The CDR3 spells CASSVEENQPQHF. CDR3 DNA sequence: TGTGCCAGCAGTGTGGAGGAAAATCAGCCCCAGCATTTT.

V is TRBV5-1 and J is TRBJ2-2, with 10 bases identical to TRBD2. This CDR3 region has 17 residues. Germline CDR1 SGHRS, CDR2 YFSETQ. The V and J ends lost 1 base and 4 bases, in that order; junction bases with no gene match: 7. CDR3 sequence: CASSLPSGRWGTGELFF. CDR3 coding DNA: TGCGCCAGCAGCTTGCCTAGCGGGAGATGGGGCACCGGGGAGCTGTTTTTT.

On this clone: At one end, the junction sequence differs from germline, possibly due to a read error. The CDR3 DNA follows: TGCGCCAGCAGCCAAGTTGGGTTCAATGAGCAGTTCTTC. Its protein product is CASSQVGFNEQFF. The genes are TRBV5-5 and TRBJ2-1; D gene unclear. The germline CDR1 and CDR2 sequences are SGHKS and YYEKEE (reference sequence). The length of the CDR3 is 13 residues. The entire variable domain, with the rest obtained from reference TRBV5-5 and TRBJ2-1, is as follows: DAGVTQSPTHLIKTRGQQVTLRCSPISGHKSVSWYQQVLGQGPQFIFQYYEKEERGRGNFPDRFSARQFPNYSSELNVNALLLGDSALYLCASSQVGFNEQFFGPGTRLTVL.

The J gene is TRBJ2-7, the V gene TRBV6-1; 7 bases line up with TRBD1. V lost 4 bases to trimming and J lost 1 base; unmatched junction nucleotides: 10. The CDR3 extends over 16 amino acids. CDR1 is MNHNS and CDR2 is SASEGT in the germline V gene. The CDR3 bases are TGTGCCAGCAGTGTAGCGAGCCCGGGACAGTCCTACGAGCAGTACTTC. It translates to CASSVASPGQSYEQYF.

The chain employs TRBV5-1 and TRBJ1-3, with TRBD1 identical over 8 bases. V was clipped by 4 bases and J by 0 bases; unmatched bases: 6. Germline CDR1 and CDR2: SGHRS and YFSETQ. The CDR3 runs to 16 residues. The CDR3 DNA is TGCGCCAGCAGCACGACAGGGGCAAGCTCTGGAAACACCATATATTTT. It codes for CASSTTGASSGNTIYF.

The chain carries TRBV13 and TRBJ1-5; TRBD1 is a possible D gene (5 bases). This CDR3 has 17 amino acids. Trimming removed 2 bases from V and 0 bases from J, with 14 bases in between. Germline CDR1 reads PRHDT; CDR2 reads FYEKMQ (reference sequence). The CDR3 nucleotides read TGTGCCAGCAGCTTAAAAATGTCAGGGTATAGCAATCAGCCCCAGCATTTT. This codes for CASSLKMSGYSNQPQHF.

V and J are TRBV29-1 and TRBJ2-2; D perhaps matches TRBD1 (6 bases). Between the trimmed V and J ends, which lost 6 bases and 1 base, there was a span of 9 bases. CDR3 length: 13 residues. Looked up from germline, CDR1 is SQVTM and CDR2 is ANQGSEA. In nucleotides, the CDR3 is TGCAGCGTCAGGACAGAGAACACCGGGGAGCTGTTTTTT. This encodes CSVRTENTGELFF.